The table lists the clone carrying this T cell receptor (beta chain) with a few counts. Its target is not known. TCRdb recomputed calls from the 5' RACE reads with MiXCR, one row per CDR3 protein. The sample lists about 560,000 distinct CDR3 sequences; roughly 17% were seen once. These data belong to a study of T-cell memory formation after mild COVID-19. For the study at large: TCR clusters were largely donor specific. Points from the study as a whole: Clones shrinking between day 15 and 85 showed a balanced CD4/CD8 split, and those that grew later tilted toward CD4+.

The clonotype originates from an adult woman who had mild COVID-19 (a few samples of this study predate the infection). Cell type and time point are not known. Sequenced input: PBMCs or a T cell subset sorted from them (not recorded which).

CDR3 in amino acids: CASSDGRAYEQYF. The CDR3 region has the DNA TGTGCCAGCAGTGACGGCAGGGCCTACGAGCAGTACTTC. The rearrangement links TRBV2 to TRBJ2-7, with D possibly being TRBD1 (5 bases). Germline CDR1 and CDR2: SNHLY and FYNNEI. The CDR3 spans 13 residues. The V end lost 3 bases, the J end lost 2 bases, and 8 bases lay between the germline ends.